This paragraph covers one TCR beta chain sequence. Its antigen remains unknown. Germline CDR1 reads SGDLS; CDR2 reads YYNGEE. The V end lost 0 bases, the J end lost 3 bases, and 10 bases lay between the germline ends. This CDR3 is 14 amino acids long. These data are taken from a study of beta chain features in type 1 diabetes. Across the whole study: On cell yields, gender and age, patients and healthy donors were similar. Points from the study as a whole: TCRB CDR3s were moderately but significantly shorter in Type 1 diabetes patients in all four CD4+ subsets.

The investigators reverse transcribed all of the isolated RNA, so they sequenced expressed TCRB transcripts. TCRdb's copy holds only in-frame clones and misses some; the assay was immunoSEQ multiplex PCR. The data contain 640,000 or so clones, over 11% of them seen just once; the ten biggest clones take up just under 0.04%. Sequencing input: naive CD4+ T cells from blood. This chain connects TRBV9 to TRBJ2-7; no definite D call. The TCR was taken from a man younger than 30 with type 1 diabetes. The DNA of the CDR3 is TGTGCCAGCAGCGTAGCTTCACTGAACTACGAGCAGTACTTC. Its protein product is CASSVASLNYEQYF.